The T cell receptor (beta chain) described here comes from a study of blood T cell repertoires in COVID-19. Study processing details: Estimation of nucleated cell counts relied on the amplification of reference gene primers. Measured with immunoSEQ multiplex PCR; TCRdb has only the in-frame clones, and not every one. The V and J calls and the clone size are those of that table, but D and trimming were determined from the DNA. Of 30,000 to 35,000 clones listed, about 80% were seen once; the top ten hold over 3.5%. This clone turned up a few times. J lost 1 base, V lost 5 bases, and 6 bases had no gene match. The length of the CDR3 is 15 residues. Germline CDR1 is LNHDA and CDR2 is SQIVND (reference sequence).

The gene calls are TRBV19 and TRBJ2-3, with 7 bases identical to TRBD2. Material: peripheral blood. The clonotype originates from a man aged 45 to 65 with acute or convalescent COVID-19. The CDR3 bases are TGTGCCAGTAGTGAAAGGCTAGCGGGCACAGATACGCAGTATTTT. Its protein is CASSERLAGTDTQYF.